This record looks at one TCR beta chain sequence and its context. The length of the CDR3 is 14 residues. Germline assignment: CDR1 SGHRS and CDR2 YFSETQ. Trimming shortened V by 5 bases and J by 0 bases, and 11 bases separated the two germline ends. TCRdb's copy holds only in-frame clones and misses some; the assay was immunoSEQ multiplex PCR. The table has 150,000 to 200,000 clones, about 81% seen once. This record comes from a study of blood T cell repertoires in COVID-19. The material sequenced was peripheral blood. This chain joins TRBV5-1 and TRBJ1-1, with D tentatively TRBD1 (6 bases). The clonotype was recovered from an elderly woman with acute or convalescent COVID-19. In nucleotides, the CDR3 is TGCGCCAGCAGGGACAGACTAATGAACACTGAAGCTTTCTTT. Protein sequence: CASRDRLMNTEAFF.